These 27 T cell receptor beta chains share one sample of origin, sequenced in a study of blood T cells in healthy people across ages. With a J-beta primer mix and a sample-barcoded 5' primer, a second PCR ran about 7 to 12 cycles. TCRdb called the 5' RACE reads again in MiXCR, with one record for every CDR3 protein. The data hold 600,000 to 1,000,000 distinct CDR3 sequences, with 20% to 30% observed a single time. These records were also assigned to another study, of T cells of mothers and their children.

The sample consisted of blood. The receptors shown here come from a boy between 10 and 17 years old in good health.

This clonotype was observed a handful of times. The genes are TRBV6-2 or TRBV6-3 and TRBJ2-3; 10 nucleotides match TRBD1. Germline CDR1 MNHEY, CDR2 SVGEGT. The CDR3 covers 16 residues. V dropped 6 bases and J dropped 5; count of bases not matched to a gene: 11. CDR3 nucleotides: TGTGCCAGCAGCAAACTCGGGACAGGGGAAGGAGATACGCAGTATTTT. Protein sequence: CASSKLGTGEGDTQYF.

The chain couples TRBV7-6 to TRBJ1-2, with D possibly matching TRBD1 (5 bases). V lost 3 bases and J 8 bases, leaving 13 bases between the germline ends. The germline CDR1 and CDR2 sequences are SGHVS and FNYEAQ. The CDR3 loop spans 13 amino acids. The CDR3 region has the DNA TGTGCCAGCAGCTTTAGTGGGGGTAAAGGCTACACCTTC. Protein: CASSFSGGKGYTF.

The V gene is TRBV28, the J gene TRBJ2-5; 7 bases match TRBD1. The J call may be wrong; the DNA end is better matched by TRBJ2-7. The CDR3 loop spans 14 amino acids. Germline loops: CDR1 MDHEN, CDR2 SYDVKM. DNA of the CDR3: TGTGCCAGCAGAGCAGCGACAGGGTGGGGCGAGCAGTACTTC. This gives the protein CASRAATGWGEQYF.

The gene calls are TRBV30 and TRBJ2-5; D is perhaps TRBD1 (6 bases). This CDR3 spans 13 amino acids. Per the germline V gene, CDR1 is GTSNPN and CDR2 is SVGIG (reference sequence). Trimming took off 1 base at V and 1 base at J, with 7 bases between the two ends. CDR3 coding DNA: TGTGCCTGGAGTGGGACAGTCCAAGAGACCCAGTACTTC. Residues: CAWSGTVQETQYF.

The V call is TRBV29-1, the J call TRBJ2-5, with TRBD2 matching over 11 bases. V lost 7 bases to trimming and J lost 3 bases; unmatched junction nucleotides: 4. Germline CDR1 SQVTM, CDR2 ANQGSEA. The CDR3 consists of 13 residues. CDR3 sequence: CSGLLAGEETQYF. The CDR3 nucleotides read TGCAGCGGCCTACTAGCGGGGGAAGAGACCCAGTACTTC.

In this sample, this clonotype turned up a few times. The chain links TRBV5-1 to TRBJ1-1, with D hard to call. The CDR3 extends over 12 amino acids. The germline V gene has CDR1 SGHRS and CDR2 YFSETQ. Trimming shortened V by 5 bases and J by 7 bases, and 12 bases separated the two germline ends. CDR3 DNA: TGCGCCAGCAGGGATTTGGGTCTTGAAGCTTTCTTT. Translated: CASRDLGLEAFF.

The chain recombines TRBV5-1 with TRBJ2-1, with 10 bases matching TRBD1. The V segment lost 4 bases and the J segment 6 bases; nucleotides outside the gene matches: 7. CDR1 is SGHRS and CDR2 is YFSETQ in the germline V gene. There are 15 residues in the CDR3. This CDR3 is CASSPLGQGRNEQFF. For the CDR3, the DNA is TGCGCCAGCAGCCCCCTGGGACAGGGGCGCAATGAGCAGTTCTTC. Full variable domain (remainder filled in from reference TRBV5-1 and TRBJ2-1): KAGVTQTPRYLIKTRGQQVTLSCSPISGHRSVSWYQQTPGQGLQFLFEYFSETQRNKGNFPGRFSGRQFSNSRSEMNVSTLELGDSALYLCASSPLGQGRNEQFFGPGTRLTVL.

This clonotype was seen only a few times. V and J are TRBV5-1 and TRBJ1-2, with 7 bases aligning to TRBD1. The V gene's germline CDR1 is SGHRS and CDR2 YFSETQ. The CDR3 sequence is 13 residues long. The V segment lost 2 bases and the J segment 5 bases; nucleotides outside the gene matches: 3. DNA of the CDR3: TGCGCCAGCAGCTTTGGGACAGAGTATGGCTACACCTTC. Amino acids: CASSFGTEYGYTF.

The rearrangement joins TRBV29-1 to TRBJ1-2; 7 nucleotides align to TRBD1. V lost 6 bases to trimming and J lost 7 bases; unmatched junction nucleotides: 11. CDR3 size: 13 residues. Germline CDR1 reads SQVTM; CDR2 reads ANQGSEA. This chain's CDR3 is CSVVLTGSFGYTF. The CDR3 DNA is TGCAGCGTCGTACTGACAGGGTCTTTTGGCTACACCTTC.

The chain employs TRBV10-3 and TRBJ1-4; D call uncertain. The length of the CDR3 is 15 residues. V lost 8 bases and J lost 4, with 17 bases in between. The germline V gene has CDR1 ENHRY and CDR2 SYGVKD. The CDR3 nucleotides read TGTGCCATCGGTCCGACCCCGGGAGGTAATGAAAAACTGTTTTTT. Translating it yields CAIGPTPGGNEKLFF.

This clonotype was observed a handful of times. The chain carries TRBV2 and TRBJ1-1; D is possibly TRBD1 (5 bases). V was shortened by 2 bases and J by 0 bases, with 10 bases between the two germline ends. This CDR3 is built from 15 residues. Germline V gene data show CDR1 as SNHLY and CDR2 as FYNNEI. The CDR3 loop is CASSEPPGLNTEAFF. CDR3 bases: TGTGCCAGCAGTGAACCCCCGGGACTGAACACTGAAGCTTTCTTT.

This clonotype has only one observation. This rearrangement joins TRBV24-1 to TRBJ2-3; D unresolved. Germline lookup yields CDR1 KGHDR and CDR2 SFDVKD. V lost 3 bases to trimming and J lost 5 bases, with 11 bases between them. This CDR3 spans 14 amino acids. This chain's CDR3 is CATSDQLQQDTQYF. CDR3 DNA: TGTGCCACCAGTGATCAGTTACAACAAGATACGCAGTATTTT.

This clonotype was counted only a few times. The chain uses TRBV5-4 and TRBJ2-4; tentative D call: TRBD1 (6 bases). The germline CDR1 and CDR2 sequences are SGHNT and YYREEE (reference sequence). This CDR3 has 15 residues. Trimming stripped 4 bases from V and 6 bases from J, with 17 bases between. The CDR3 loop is CASSTPDSRLNIQYF. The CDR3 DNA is TGTGCCAGCAGCACCCCGGACAGCCGTTTAAACATTCAGTACTTC.

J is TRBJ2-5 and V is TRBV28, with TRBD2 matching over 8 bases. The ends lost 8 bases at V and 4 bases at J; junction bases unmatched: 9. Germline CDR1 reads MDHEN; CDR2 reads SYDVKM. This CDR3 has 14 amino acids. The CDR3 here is CASSQRENGETQYF. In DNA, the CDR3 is TGTGCCAGCTCCCAGCGGGAGAACGGAGAGACCCAGTACTTC.

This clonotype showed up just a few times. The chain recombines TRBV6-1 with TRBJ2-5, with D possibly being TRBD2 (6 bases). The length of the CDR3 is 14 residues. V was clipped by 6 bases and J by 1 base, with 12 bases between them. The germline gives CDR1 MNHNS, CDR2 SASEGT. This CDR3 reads CASSRRGVQETQYF. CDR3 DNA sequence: TGTGCCAGCAGCCGGCGGGGAGTCCAAGAGACCCAGTACTTC.

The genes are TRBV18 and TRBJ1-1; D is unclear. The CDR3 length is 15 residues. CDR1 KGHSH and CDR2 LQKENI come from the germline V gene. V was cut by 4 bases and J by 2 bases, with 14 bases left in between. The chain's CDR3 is CASSLARLDNTEAFF. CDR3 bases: TGTGCCAGCTCACTGGCCAGACTCGATAACACTGAAGCTTTCTTT.

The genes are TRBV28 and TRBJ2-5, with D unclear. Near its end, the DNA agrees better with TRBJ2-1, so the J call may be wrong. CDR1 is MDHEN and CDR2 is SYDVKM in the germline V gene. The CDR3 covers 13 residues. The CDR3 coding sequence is TGTGCCAGCAGTGTCGGACCAAAAAATGAGCAGTTCTTC. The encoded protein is CASSVGPKNEQFF.

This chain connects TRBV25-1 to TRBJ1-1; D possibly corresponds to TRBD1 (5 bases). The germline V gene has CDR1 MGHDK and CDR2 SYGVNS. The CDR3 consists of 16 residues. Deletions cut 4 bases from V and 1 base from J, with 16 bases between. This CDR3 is CASSGPQGVWNTEAFF. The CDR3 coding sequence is TGTGCCAGCAGTGGCCCACAAGGGGTCTGGAACACTGAAGCTTTCTTT.

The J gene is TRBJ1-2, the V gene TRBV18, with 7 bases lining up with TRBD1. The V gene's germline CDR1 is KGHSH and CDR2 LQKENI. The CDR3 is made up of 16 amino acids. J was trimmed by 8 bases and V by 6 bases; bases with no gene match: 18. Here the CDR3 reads CASSQGTVGVYAGYTF. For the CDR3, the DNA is TGTGCCAGCTCCCAAGGGACAGTAGGAGTATATGCGGGCTACACCTTC.

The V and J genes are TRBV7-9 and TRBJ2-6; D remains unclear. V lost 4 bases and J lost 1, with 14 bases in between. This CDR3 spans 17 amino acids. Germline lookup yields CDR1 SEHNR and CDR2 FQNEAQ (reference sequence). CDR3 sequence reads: CASSSTVIPSGANVLTF. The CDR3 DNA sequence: TGTGCCAGCAGCTCGACGGTAATACCTTCTGGGGCCAACGTCCTGACTTTC.

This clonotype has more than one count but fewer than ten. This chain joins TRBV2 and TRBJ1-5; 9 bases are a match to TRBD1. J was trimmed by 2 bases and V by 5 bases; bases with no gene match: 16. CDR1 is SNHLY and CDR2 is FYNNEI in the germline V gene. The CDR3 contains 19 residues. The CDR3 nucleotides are TGTGCCAGCAGTAACCGGGGACAGGGAAGGAGGGTAGGCAATCAGCCCCAGCATTTT. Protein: CASSNRGQGRRVGNQPQHF.

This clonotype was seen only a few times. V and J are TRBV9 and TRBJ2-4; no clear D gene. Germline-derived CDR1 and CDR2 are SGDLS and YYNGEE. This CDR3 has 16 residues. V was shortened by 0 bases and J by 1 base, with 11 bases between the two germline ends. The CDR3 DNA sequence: TGTGCCAGCAGCGTAGGAGCCGGAAAGGCCAAAAACATTCAGTACTTC. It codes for CASSVGAGKAKNIQYF.

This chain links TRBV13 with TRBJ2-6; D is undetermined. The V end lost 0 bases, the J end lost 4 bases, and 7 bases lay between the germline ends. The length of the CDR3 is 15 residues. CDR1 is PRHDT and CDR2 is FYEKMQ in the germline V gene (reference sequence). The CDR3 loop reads CASSLGVLGANVLTF. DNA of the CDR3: TGTGCCAGCAGCTTAGGTGTACTAGGGGCCAACGTCCTGACTTTC.

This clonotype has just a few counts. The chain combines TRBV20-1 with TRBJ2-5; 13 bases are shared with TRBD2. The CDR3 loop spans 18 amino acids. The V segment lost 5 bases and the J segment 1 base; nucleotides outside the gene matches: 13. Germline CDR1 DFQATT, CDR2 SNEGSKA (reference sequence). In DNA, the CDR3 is TGCAGTGCTTTCCCGGGACTAGCGGGGCCTAACCTCCAAGAGACCCAGTACTTC. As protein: CSAFPGLAGPNLQETQYF.

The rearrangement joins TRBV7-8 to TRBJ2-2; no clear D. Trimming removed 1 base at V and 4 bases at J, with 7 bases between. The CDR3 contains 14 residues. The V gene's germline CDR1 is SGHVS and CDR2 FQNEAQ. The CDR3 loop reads CASSLGGVTGELFF. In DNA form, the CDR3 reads TGTGCCAGCAGCTTAGGGGGTGTCACCGGGGAGCTGTTTTTT.

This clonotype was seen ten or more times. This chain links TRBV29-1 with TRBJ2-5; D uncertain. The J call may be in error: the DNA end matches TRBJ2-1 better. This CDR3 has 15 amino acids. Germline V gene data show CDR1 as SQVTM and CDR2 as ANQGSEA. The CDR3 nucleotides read TGCAGCGTTCCACGGCAGAACCCCTACGGGAATGAGCAGTTCTTC. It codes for CSVPRQNPYGNEQFF.

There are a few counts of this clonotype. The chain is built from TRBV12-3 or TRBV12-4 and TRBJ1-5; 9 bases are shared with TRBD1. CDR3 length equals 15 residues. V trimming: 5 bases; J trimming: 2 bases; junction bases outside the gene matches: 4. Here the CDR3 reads CASSRGQGGNQPQHF. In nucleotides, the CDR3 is TGTGCCAGCAGTAGGGGACAGGGCGGCAATCAGCCCCAGCATTTT.